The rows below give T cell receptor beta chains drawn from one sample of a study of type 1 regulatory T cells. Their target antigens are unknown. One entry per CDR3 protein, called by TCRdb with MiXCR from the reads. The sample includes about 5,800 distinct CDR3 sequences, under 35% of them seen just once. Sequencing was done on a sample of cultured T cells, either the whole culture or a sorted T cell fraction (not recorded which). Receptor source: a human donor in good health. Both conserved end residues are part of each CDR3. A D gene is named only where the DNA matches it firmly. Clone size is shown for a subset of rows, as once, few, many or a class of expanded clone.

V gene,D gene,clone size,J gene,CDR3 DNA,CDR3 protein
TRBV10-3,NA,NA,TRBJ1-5,TGTGCCATCAAGACAGAGGGTAGCAATCAGCCCCAGCATTTT,CAIKTEGSNQPQHF
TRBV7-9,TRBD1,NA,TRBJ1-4,TGTGCCAGCAGCCCACGACAGGGAACTAATGAAAAACTGTTTTTT,CASSPRQGTNEKLFF
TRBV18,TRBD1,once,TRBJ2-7,TGTGCCAGCTCACCGGGGACAGGAGAAGAGCAGTACTTC,CASSPGTGEEQYF
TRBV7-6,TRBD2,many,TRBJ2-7,TGTGCCAGCAGCCTAGCGGGAGGCTACGAGCAGTACTTC,CASSLAGGYEQYF
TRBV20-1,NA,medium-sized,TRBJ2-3,TGCAGTGCTAGAGACCCCCAAATCACAGATACGCAGTATTTT,CSARDPQITDTQYF
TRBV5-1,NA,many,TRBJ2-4,TGCGCCAGCAGTACGGGGGCCAAAAACATTCAGTACTTC,CASSTGAKNIQYF
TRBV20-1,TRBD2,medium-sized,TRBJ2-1,TGCAGTGCTAGATTAGCGGGAGCGCTCAATGAGCAGTTCTTC,CSARLAGALNEQFF
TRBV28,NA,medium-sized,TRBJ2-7,TGTGCCAGCAACGAACCGGGACTCAGAGGCGAGCAGTACTTC,CASNEPGLRGEQYF
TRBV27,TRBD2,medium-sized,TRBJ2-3,TGTGCCAGCAGTTTATCCCGGACTAGCGGGAGAGCAGATACGCAGTATTTT,CASSLSRTSGRADTQYF
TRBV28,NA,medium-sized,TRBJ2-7,TGTGCCAGCATCGGGGGTCTGGGAGAGCAGTACTTC,CASIGGLGEQYF
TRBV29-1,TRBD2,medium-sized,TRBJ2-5,TGCAGCGTCAACCGGGGTAGCGGGAGTCGAGAGACCCAGTACTTC,CSVNRGSGSRETQYF
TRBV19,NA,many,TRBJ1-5,TGTGCCAGCCAAGGTACAGGGCGTCAGCCCCAGCATTTT,CASQGTGRQPQHF
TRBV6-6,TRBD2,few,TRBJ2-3,TGTGCCAGCAGTTACTCTAGCGGGCGGGATACGCAGTATTTT,CASSYSSGRDTQYF
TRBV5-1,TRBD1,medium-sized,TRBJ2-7,TGCGCCAGCAGCCCAGGGACAGGGGGATTCTACGAGCAGTACTTC,CASSPGTGGFYEQYF
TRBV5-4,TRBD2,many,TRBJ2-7,TGTGCCAGCAGCTTGGGGGGCCTAGCGGACTACGAGCAGTACTTC,CASSLGGLADYEQYF
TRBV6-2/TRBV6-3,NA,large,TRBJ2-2,TGTGCCAGCAGTTTAACGGCCGGGGAGCTGTTTTTT,CASSLTAGELFF
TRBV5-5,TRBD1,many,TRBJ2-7,TGTGCCAGCAGCTTGGGCCCACCGAGACAGGGTTACGAGCAGTACTTC,CASSLGPPRQGYEQYF
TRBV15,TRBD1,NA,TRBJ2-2,TGTGCCACCAGCGACCGACAGGGGAACACCGGGGAGCTGTTTTTT,CATSDRQGNTGELFF
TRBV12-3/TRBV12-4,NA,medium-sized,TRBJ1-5,TGTGCCAGCAGTTTAGCGGTGCGTCAGCCCCAGCATTTT,CASSLAVRQPQHF
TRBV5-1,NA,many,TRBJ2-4,TGCGCCAGCAGCTCTGAGGGGGGGGTCAAAAACATTCAGTACTTC,CASSSEGGVKNIQYF
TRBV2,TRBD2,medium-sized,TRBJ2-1,TGTGCCAGCAGTTTTCAGGGAGGGACGTACCTTTCCTACAATGAGCAGTTCTTC,CASSFQGGTYLSYNEQFF
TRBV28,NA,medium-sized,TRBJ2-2,TGTGCCAGCTCACCGGGTGCGGGCACCGGGGAGCTGTTTTTT,CASSPGAGTGELFF
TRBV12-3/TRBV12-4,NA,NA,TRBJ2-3,TGTGCCAGCAGTCCCGACAGAAGCACAGATACGCAGTATTTT,CASSPDRSTDTQYF
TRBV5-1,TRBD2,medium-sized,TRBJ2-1,TGCGCCAGCAGGCTCGGACTAGCATTCAATGAGCAGTTCTTC,CASRLGLAFNEQFF
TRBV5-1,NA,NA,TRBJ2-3,TGCGCCAGCAGCGACGGGAAGAGCACAGATACGCAGTATTTT,CASSDGKSTDTQYF
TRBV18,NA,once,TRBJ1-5,TGTGCCAGCTCCCCGGGGATCAATCAGCCCCAGCATTTT,CASSPGINQPQHF
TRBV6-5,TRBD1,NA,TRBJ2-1,TGTGCCAGCAGTAAACAGGGGGGTGAGCAGTTCTTC,CASSKQGGEQFF
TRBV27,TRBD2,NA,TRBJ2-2,TGTGCCACCAGAGCGGGAGGCCCAATTAACACCGGGGAGCTGTTTTTT,CATRAGGPINTGELFF
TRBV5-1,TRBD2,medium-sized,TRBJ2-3,TGCGCCAGCAGCTCGACTAGCGGACCGGGAGATACGCAGTATTTT,CASSSTSGPGDTQYF
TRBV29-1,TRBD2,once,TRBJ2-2,TGCAGCGCTACAGGGGGATTAGCGGGAGGTCAGAACACCGGGGAGCTGTTTTTT,CSATGGLAGGQNTGELFF
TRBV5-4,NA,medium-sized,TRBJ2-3,TGTGCCAGCAGCTTGGGGCTATCGACCCCTACAGATACGCAGTATTTT,CASSLGLSTPTDTQYF